This TCR beta chain was obtained from a study of tumor and adjacent non-tumor tissue in lung cancer. The CDR3 contains 14 residues. V trimming: 9 bases; J trimming: 4 bases; junction bases outside the gene matches: 11. RNA was extracted from bulk tissue without any cell sorting. Distant lung tissue was collected more than 3 cm away from the tumor edge. A modified ARM-PCR protocol with three rounds of nested PCR amplified TCRbeta. Each CDR3 protein gets one entry after TCRdb re-called the multiplex PCR reads with MiXCR. The sample carries roughly 69,000 distinct CDR3 sequences, around 80% recorded once.

The source of this sequence is a man aged 55 to 70 with non-small cell lung cancer. The material sequenced was distant non-tumor lung tissue. V and J are TRBV12-3 or TRBV12-4 and TRBJ2-7; TRBD2 matches at 8 bases. DNA for the CDR3: TGTGCCAGAGGTTTACTGGCGGGAGGATACGAGCAGTACTTC. It translates to CARGLLAGGYEQYF.